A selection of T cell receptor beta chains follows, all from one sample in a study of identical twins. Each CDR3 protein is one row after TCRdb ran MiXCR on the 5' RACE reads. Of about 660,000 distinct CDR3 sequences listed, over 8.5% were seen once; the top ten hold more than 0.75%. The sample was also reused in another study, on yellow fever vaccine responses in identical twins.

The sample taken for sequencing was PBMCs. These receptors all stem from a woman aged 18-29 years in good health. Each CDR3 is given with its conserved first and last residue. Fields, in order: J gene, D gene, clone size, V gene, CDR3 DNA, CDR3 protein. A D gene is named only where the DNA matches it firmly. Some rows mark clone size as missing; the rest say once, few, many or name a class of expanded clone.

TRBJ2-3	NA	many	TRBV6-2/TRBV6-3	TGTGCCAGCAGTGCCTGGCAGAGCAATACGCAGTATTTT	CASSAWQSNTQYF
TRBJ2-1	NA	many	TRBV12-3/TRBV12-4	TGTGCCAGCAGTAGGCGGACCAGCGCCAATGAGCAGTTCTTC	CASSRRTSANEQFF
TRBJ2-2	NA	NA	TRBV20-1	TGCAGTGCCTCGGGGAACACCGGGGAGCTGTTTTTT	CSASGNTGELFF
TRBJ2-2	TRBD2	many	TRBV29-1	TGCAGCGTACTAGCGGGGACCGGGGAGCTGTTTTTT	CSVLAGTGELFF
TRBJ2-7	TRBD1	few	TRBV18	TGTGCCAGCTCACCAGAGTGGGGGGACAGGGGCCACGAGCAGTACTTC	CASSPEWGDRGHEQYF
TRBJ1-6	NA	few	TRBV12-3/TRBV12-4	TGTGCCAGCAGTTTCGAGACTGACATGGTACATTCACCCCTCCACTTT	CASSFETDMVHSPLHF
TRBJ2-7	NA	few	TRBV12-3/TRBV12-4	TGTGCCAGCAGTTTATCTGGAGGGGGCGTGGACGAGCAGTACTTC	CASSLSGGGVDEQYF
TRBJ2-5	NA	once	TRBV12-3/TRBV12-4	TGTGCCAGCAGTCTCCTCAAGGAGGGAATCGAGACCCAGTACTTC	CASSLLKEGIETQYF
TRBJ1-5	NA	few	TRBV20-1	TGCAGTGCGTTTAGGACAGTTAGCAATCAGCCCCAGCATTTT	CSAFRTVSNQPQHF
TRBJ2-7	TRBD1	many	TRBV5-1	TGCGCCAGCAGCTATACGGGACAGTTCTACGAGCAGTACTTC	CASSYTGQFYEQYF
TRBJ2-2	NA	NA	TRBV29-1	TGCAGCGCCAAACAGGGCGGCACCGGGGAGCTGTTTTTT	CSAKQGGTGELFF
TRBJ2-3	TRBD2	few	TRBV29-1	TGCAGCGTGAAAGGACTAGCTAGCACAGATACGCAGTATTTT	CSVKGLASTDTQYF
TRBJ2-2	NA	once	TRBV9	TGTGCCAGCAGCGCCCGCCGGGGGACCTGGGGGTGGCGTAGGACCGGGGAGCTGTTTTTT	CASSARRGTWGWRRTGELFF
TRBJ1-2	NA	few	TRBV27	TGTGCCAGCAGCCCAGGGGCTTATGGCTACACCTTC	CASSPGAYGYTF
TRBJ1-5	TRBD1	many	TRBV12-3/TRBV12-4	TGTGCCAGCAGTCCGGGACAGGGTGGTTGGCATTTT	CASSPGQGGWHF
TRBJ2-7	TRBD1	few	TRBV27	TGTGCCAGCAGTTCATACCCCGGGACAGGGGGTTACGAGCAGTACTTC	CASSSYPGTGGYEQYF
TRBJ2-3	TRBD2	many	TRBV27	TGTGCCAGCAGTTCCCCCCTACTAGCGGGGGTACCAGATACGCAGTATTTT	CASSSPLLAGVPDTQYF
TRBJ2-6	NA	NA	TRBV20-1	TGCAGTGCTCAAAAGACAAGCTCTGGGGCCAACGTCCTGACTTTC	CSAQKTSSGANVLTF
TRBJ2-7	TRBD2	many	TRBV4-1	TGCGCCAGCAGCCAAGAAACGTCTATGACACTAGCGGACAACTCCTACGAGCAGTACTTC	CASSQETSMTLADNSYEQYF